The 7 T cell receptor beta chains reported below all come from one sample, sequenced in a study of low-dose radiotherapy and immunotherapy resistance in tumors. Primers targeting TRAV and TRBV primed first-strand cDNA, covering alpha and beta chains. The PCR that amplified TCRs ran for approximately 18 cycles, relying on a constant-region primer and a V-primer adapter. TCRdb reprocessed the reads via MiXCR and lists one record per CDR3 protein. The sample holds tens of thousands of distinct CDR3 sequences, 15% to 20% seen once. Time point given: before trial treatment. The specimen comprised PBMCs, sampled before treatment. These receptors were collected from a male donor with prostate cancer.

Many counts were recorded for this clonotype. This chain connects TRBV5-1 to TRBJ2-2; 7 nucleotides match TRBD1. CDR3 size: 14 residues. Germline values: CDR1 SGHRS, CDR2 YFSETQ. The trim removed 7 bases at V and 4 bases at J, leaving 7 bases unmatched. For the CDR3, the DNA is TGCGCCAGCGAAGAGGGGGCGGGCACCGGGGAGCTGTTTTTT. Its translation is CASEEGAGTGELFF.

Of note for this clonotype: Given a far larger clone just one base away, this is likely a sequencing read error. This chain connects TRBV6-1 to TRBJ1-1; no clear D gene. This CDR3 comprises 16 residues. CDR1 and CDR2 from the germline V gene are MNHNS and SASEGT. Trimming left V 5 bases short and J 4 bases short, with 20 bases between. This CDR3 is CASSYNYVGIPTEAFF. For the CDR3, the DNA is TGTGCCAGCAGTTACAACTACGTAGGGATCCCCACTGAAGCTTTCTTT.

A word on this clonotype: A single base is all that separates this from a far larger clone, so a read error is likely. The chain carries TRBV5-3 and TRBJ2-2, with 8 nucleotides matching TRBD2. TRBV5-3 is classed as an ORF, of uncertain function. This CDR3 comprises 15 residues. The V gene end was trimmed by 8 bases and the J gene end by 6 bases; junction bases not matched to a gene: 12. DNA for the CDR3: TGTGCCAGCGGCTTGGTAGCGGGGACACCCGGGGAGCTGTTTTTT. This codes for CASGLVAGTPGELFF.

This clonotype was counted many times. V is TRBV7-2 and J is TRBJ2-1, with TRBD2 matching 14 bases. Germline CDR1 SGHTA, CDR2 FQGNSA. V dropped 5 bases and J dropped 8; count of bases not matched to a gene: 14. CDR3 length equals 18 residues. CDR3 DNA sequence: TGTGCCAGCAGCCTTCGGACTAGCGGGGGGCCGGGGGGCTATGAGCAGTTCTTC. This gives the protein CASSLRTSGGPGGYEQFF. Full variable domain (missing parts from reference TRBV7-2 and TRBJ2-1): GAGVSQSPSNKVTEKGKDVELRCDPISGHTALYWYRQSLGQGLEFLIYFQGNSAPDKSGLPSDRFSAERTGGSVSTLTIQRTQQEDSAVYLCASSLRTSGGPGGYEQFFGPGTRLTVL.

This clonotype was observed many times. This rearrangement joins TRBV5-1 to TRBJ1-1; D is possibly TRBD1 (6 bases). Trimming took 5 bases from V and 6 from J, leaving 17 bases between them. CDR3 size: 14 residues. Looked up from germline, CDR1 is SGHRS and CDR2 is YFSETQ. CDR3 sequence reads: CASRRQAEGAEAFF. The DNA for the CDR3 is TGCGCCAGCAGACGACAGGCGGAAGGGGCTGAAGCTTTCTTT.

In this sample, this clonotype turned up many times. The chain recombines TRBV5-1 with TRBJ1-5; D gene unclear. The CDR3 is made up of 13 amino acids. Germline V CDR1 and CDR2: SGHRS, YFSETQ. V lost 4 bases to trimming and J lost 9 bases, with 14 bases between them. CDR3 amino acids: CASSRTGIGPQHF. In DNA, the CDR3 is TGCGCCAGCAGCCGGACCGGAATAGGGCCCCAGCATTTT. The full variable domain, in which reference TRBV5-1 and TRBJ1-5 provide the parts outside the CDR3, is KAGVTQTPRYLIKTRGQQVTLSCSPISGHRSVSWYQQTPGQGLQFLFEYFSETQRNKGNFPGRFSGRQFSNSRSEMNVSTLELGDSALYLCASSRTGIGPQHFGDGTRLSIL.

This clonotype was observed many times. The chain links TRBV20-1 to TRBJ1-6; TRBD1 matches 7 bases. The CDR3 totals 14 residues. The junction had 9 bases not matched to a gene; V was cut back by 6 bases and J by 7 bases. Germline CDR1 is DFQATT and CDR2 is SNEGSKA (reference sequence). The DNA for the CDR3 is TGCAGTGCCCAACGACAGGGTCCGAATTCACCCCTCCACTTT. Translation: CSAQRQGPNSPLHF.